This T cell receptor beta chain originates from a study of cytomegalovirus exposure and HLA in healthy donors. General study results and limits: Analysis was carried out at a later point, and it linked a missense DCLRE1C variant to TCR beta V- and J-gene trimming. A later analysis linked 15,000 to 20,000 TCR beta sequences to HLA alleles at 0.05 false discovery rate. A highly shared variant cluster was judged a likely technical artifact.

Points on this clone: Its target is not known.

60 Vbeta and 13 Jbeta primers were used in PCR. Clones were sequenced by immunoSEQ multiplex PCR, and TCRdb holds only the in-frame ones, with some missing. The sample shows tens of thousands of clones, 80% to 90% of them seen only once. V lost 0 bases, J lost 13 bases, and 10 bases lay in between. The CDR3 has 12 residues. Germline V gives CDR1 MGHRA, CDR2 YSYEKL. The specimen was PBMCs. This receptor was identified in a woman in her twenties or thirties in good health and CMV-seropositive. The chain carries TRBV4-1 and TRBJ2-4, with D possibly TRBD1 on 7 matching bases. The CDR3 region is CASSQEGGGQYF. DNA of the CDR3: TGCGCCAGCAGCCAAGAAGGAGGGGGCCAGTACTTC.